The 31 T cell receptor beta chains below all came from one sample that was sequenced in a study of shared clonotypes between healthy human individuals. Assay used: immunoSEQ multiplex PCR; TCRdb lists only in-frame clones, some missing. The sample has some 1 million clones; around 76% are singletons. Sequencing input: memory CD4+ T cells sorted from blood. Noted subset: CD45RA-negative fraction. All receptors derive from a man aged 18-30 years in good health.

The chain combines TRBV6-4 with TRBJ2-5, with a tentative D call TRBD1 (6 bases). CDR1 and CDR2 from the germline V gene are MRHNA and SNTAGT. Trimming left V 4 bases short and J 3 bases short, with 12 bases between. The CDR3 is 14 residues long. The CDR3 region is CASSAQGFEETQYF. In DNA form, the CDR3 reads TGTGCCAGCAGTGCCCAGGGGTTTGAAGAGACCCAGTACTTC.

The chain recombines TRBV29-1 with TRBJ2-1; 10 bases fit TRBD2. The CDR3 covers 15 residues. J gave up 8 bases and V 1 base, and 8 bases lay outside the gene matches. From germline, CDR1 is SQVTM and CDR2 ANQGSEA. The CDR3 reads CSVEVGSGGLDEQFF. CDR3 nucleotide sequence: TGCAGCGTTGAAGTTGGTAGCGGGGGGCTCGATGAGCAGTTCTTC.

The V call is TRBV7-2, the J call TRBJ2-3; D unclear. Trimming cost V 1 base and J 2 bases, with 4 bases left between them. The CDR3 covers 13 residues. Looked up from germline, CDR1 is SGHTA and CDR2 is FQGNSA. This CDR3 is CASSLVPTDTQYF. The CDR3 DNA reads TGTGCCAGCAGCTTAGTCCCCACAGATACGCAGTATTTT.

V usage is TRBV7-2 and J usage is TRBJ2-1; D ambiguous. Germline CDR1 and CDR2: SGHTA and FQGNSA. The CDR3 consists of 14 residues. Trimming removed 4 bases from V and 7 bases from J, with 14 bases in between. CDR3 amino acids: CASSYRTSLNEQFF. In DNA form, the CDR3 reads TGTGCCAGCAGCTATCGGACCAGTCTAAATGAGCAGTTCTTC.

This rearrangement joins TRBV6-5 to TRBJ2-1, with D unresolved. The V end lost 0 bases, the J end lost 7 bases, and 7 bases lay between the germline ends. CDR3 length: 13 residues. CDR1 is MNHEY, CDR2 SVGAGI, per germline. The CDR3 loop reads CASSYSKGNEQFF. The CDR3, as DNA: TGTGCCAGCAGTTACTCGAAAGGGAATGAGCAGTTCTTC.

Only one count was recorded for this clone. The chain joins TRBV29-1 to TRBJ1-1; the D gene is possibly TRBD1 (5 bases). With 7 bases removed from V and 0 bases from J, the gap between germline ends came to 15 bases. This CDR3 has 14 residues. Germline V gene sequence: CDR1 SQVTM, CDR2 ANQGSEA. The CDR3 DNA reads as TGCAGCGGTAACGCGGGACTCATGAACACTGAAGCTTTCTTT. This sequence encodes CSGNAGLMNTEAFF.

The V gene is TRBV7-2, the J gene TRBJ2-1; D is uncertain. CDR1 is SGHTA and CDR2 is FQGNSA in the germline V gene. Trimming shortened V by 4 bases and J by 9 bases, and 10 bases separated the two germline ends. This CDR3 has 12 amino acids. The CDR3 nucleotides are TGTGCCAGCAGCTACCTCGTGGGTGAGCAGTTCTTC. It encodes CASSYLVGEQFF.

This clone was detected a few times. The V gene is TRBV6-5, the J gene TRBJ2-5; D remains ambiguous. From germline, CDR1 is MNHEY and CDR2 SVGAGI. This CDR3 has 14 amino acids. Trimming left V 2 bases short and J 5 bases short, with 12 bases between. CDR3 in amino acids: CASSYVGNEETQYF. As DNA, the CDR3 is TGTGCCAGCAGTTACGTGGGTAACGAGGAGACCCAGTACTTC.

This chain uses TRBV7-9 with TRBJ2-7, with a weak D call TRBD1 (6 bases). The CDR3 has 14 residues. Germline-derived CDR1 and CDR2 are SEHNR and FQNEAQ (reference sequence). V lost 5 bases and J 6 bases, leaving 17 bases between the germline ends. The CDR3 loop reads CASSPQGMPFEQYF. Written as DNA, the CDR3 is TGTGCCAGCAGCCCACAGGGAATGCCCTTCGAGCAGTACTTC.

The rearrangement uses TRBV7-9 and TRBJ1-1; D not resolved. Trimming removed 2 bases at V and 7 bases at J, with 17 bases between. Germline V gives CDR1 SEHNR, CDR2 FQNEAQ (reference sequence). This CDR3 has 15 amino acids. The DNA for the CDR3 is TGTGCCAGCAGCTTATCCCGACACGGGAACGTTGAAGCTTTCTTT. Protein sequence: CASSLSRHGNVEAFF.

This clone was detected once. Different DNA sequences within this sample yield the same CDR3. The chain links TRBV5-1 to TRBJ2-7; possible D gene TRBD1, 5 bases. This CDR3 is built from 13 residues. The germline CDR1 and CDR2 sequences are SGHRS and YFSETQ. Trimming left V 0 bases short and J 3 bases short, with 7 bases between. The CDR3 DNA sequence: TGCGCCAGCAGCTTGGGACAGTTCTACGAGCAGTACTTC. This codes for CASSLGQFYEQYF.

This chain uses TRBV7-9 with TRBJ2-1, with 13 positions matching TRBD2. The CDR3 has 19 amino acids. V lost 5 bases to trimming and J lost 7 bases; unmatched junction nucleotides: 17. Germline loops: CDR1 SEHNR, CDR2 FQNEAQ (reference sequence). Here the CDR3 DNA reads TGTGCCAGCAGCCAGAATTCCGGACTAGCGGGGGCACGAGGGAATGAGCAGTTCTTC. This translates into CASSQNSGLAGARGNEQFF.

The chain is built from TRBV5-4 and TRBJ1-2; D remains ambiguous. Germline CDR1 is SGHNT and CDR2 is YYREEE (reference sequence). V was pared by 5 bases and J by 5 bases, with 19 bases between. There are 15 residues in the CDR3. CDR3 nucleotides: TGTGCCAGCAGGATCTGGGGTCGGGTAAAATATGGCTACACCTTC. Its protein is CASRIWGRVKYGYTF.

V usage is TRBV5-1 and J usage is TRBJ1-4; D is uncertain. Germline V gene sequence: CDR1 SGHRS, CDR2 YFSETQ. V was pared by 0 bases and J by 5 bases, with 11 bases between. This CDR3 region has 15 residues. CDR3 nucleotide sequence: TGCGCCAGCAGCTTGGATACCTTCCCAAATGAAAAACTGTTTTTT. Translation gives CASSLDTFPNEKLFF.

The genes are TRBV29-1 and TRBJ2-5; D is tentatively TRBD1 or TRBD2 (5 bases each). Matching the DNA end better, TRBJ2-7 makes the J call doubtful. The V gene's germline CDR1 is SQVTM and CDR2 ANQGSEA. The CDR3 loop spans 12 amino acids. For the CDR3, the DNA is TGCAGCGCGGGGACCGAACGGGCCGAGCAGTACTTC. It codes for CSAGTERAEQYF.

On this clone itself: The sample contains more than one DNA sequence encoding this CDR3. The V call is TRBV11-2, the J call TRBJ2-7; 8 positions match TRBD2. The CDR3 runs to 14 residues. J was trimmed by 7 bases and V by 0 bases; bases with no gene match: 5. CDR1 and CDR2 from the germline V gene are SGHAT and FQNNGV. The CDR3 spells CASSLDRLAYEQYF. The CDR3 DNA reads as TGTGCCAGCAGCTTAGATCGACTAGCGTATGAGCAGTACTTC.

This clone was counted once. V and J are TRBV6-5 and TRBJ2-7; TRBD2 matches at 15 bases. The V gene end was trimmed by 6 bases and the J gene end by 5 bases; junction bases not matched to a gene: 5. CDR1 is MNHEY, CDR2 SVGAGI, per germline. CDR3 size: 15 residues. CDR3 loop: CASSGLAGGSNEQYF. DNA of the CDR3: TGTGCCAGCAGCGGACTAGCGGGAGGGTCCAACGAGCAGTACTTC.

The CDR3 bases are TGTGCCAGCAGCCTAGGGACAGGGACGGAGACCCAGTACTTC. Amino acids: CASSLGTGTETQYF. The rearrangement uses TRBV5-6 and TRBJ2-5; 9 bases align to TRBD1. The J segment lost 5 bases and the V segment lost 4 bases, leaving 6 bases of the junction unmatched. The germline gives CDR1 SGHDT, CDR2 YYEEEE. CDR3 length equals 14 residues. The complete variable domain, with remaining parts taken from reference TRBV5-6 and TRBJ2-5, reads DAGVTQSPTHLIKTRGQQVTLRCSPKSGHDTVSWYQQALGQGPQFIFQYYEEEERQRGNFPDRFSGHQFPNYSSELNVNALLLGDSALYLCASSLGTGTETQYFGPGTRLLVL.

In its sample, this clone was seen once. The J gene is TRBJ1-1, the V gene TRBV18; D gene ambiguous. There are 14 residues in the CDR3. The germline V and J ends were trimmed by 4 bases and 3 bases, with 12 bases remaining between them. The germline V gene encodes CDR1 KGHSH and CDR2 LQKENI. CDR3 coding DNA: TGTGCCAGCTCACAGGGTTTTGGGGACACTGAAGCTTTCTTT. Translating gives CASSQGFGDTEAFF.

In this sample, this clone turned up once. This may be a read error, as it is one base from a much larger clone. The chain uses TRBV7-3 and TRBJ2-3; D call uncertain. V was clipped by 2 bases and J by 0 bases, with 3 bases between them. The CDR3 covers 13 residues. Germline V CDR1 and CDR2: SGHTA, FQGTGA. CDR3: CASSLGSTDTQYF. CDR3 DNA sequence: TGTGCCAGCAGCTTAGGGAGCACAGATACGCAGTATTTT.

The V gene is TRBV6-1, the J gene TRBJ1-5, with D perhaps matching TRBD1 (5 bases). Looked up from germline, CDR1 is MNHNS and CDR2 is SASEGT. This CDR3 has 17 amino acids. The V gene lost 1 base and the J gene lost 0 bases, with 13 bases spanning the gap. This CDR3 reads CASSEGLATASNQPQHF. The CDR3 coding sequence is TGTGCCAGCAGTGAAGGATTAGCGACAGCTAGCAATCAGCCCCAGCATTTT.

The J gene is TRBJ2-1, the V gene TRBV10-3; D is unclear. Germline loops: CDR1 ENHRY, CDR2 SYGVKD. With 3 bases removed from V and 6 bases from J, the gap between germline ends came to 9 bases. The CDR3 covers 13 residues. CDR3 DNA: TGTGCCATCAGTGAAGGTCTATCCAATGAGCAGTTCTTC. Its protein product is CAISEGLSNEQFF.

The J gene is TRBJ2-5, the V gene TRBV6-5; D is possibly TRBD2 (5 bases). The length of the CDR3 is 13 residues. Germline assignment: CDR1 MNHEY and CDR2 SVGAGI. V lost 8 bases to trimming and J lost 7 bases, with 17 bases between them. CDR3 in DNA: TGTGCCAGCTACGTCTCCGCCCTAGCGACCCAGTACTTC. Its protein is CASYVSALATQYF.

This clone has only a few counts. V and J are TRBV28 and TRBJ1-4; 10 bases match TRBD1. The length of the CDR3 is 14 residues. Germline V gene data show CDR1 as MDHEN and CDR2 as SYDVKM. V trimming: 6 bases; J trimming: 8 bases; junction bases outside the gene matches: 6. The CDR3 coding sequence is TGTGCCAGCAGGACAGGGGGCGCGAGAGAAAAACTGTTTTTT. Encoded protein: CASRTGGAREKLFF.

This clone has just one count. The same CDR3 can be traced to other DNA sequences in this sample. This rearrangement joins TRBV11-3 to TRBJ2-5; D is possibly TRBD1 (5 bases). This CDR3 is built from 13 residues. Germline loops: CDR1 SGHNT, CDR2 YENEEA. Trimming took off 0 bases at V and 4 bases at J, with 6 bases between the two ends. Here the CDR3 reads CASSLDRAETQYF. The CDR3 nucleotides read TGTGCCAGCAGCTTAGACAGGGCAGAGACCCAGTACTTC.

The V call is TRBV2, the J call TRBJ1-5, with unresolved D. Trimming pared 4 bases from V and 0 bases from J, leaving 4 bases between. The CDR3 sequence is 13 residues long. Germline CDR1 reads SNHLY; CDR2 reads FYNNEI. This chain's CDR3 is CASSGNSNQPQHF. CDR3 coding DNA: TGTGCCAGCAGTGGAAATAGCAATCAGCCCCAGCATTTT.

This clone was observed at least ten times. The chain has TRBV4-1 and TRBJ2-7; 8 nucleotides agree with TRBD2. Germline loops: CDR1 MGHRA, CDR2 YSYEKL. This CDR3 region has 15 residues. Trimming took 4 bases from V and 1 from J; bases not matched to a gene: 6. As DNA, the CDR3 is TGCGCCAGCAGCCCGAGCGGGGGATGGTCCTACGAGCAGTACTTC. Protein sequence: CASSPSGGWSYEQYF.

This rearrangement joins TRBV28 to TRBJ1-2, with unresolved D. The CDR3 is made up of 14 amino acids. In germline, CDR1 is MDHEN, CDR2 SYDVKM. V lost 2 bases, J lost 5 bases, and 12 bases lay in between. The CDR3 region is CASSLGSWQYGYTF. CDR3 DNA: TGTGCCAGCAGTTTAGGCTCTTGGCAGTATGGCTACACCTTC.

In DNA form, the CDR3 reads TGTGCCAGCAGACACGGACCGGCTGTAGGGGAGACCCAGTACTTC. The encoded protein is CASRHGPAVGETQYF. The rearrangement uses TRBV7-9 and TRBJ2-5; D not certain. This CDR3 comprises 15 residues. The V gene's germline CDR1 is SEHNR and CDR2 FQNEAQ (reference sequence). The germline V and J ends were trimmed by 6 bases and 5 bases, with 19 bases remaining between them.

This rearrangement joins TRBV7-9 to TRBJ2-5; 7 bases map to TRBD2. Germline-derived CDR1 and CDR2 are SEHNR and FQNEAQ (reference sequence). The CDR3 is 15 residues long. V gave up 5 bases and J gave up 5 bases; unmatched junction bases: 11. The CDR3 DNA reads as TGTGCCAGCAGCCAATCCCGCGGGGGAGGGGAGACCCAGTACTTC. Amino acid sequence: CASSQSRGGGETQYF.

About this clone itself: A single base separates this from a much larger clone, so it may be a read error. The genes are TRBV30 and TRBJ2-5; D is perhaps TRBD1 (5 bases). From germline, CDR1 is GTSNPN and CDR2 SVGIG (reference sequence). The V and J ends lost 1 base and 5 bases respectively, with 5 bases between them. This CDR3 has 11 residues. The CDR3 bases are TGTGCCTGGAGTGCAGGGGAGACCCAGTACTTC. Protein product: CAWSAGETQYF.